These 2 T cell receptor beta chains were all obtained from the same sample, sequenced in a study of T cell repertoires in cytomegalovirus infection. Their antigens are not known. TCRdb analysed the reads with MiXCR anew, one entry per CDR3 protein. The sample contains hundreds of thousands of distinct CDR3 sequences, around 30% of which appear only once. This material consisted of cultured CD8+ T cells from PBMCs, taken from culture after CMV antigen stimulation. All receptors derive from a human donor in good health (CMV status not recorded). Some clones in this sample may be carry-over from other donors' samples.

There are a few counts of this clonotype. The genes are TRBV7-9 and TRBJ1-1, with 11 bases aligning to TRBD1. Trimming removed 4 bases from V and 0 bases from J; junction bases left unmatched: 1. Germline V CDR1 and CDR2: SEHNR, FQNEAQ (reference sequence). This CDR3 has 15 amino acids. CDR3 sequence reads: CASSWDRGVNTEAFF. The CDR3 coding sequence is TGTGCCAGCAGCTGGGACAGGGGGGTGAACACTGAAGCTTTCTTT. The complete variable domain, with remaining parts taken from reference TRBV7-9 and TRBJ1-1, reads DTGVSQNPRHKITKRGQNVTFRCDPISEHNRLYWYRQTLGQGPEFLTYFQNEAQLEKSRLLSDRFSAERPKGSFSTLEIQRTEQGDSAMYLCASSWDRGVNTEAFFGQGTRLTVV.

The chain is built from TRBV12-3 or TRBV12-4 and TRBJ2-5, with D possibly matching TRBD2 (6 bases). V was trimmed by 7 bases and J by 4 bases, leaving 13 bases between them. The CDR3 loop spans 13 amino acids. CDR3 sequence reads: CASIPTSGETQYF. CDR3 DNA sequence: TGTGCCAGCATCCCGACTAGTGGAGAGACCCAGTACTTC.